Listed below are T cell receptor beta chains from one sample, sequenced in a study of cytomegalovirus exposure and HLA in healthy donors. Profiled with immunoSEQ multiplex PCR; TCRdb holds only in-frame clones, not every one. The sample lists under 170,000 clones; roughly 83% were seen once. Sequenced: PBMCs. The receptors stem from a human donor in good health. Both conserved end residues are part of each CDR3. Each record gives: clone size, V gene, D gene, J gene, CDR3 protein, CDR3 DNA. A D gene is named only where the DNA matches it firmly. Only part of the rows carry a size: once, few, many, or a class if the clone is expanded.

.,TRBV18,.,TRBJ1-6,CASSAGNSPLHF,TGTGCCAGCTCTGCGGGTAATTCACCCCTCCACTTT
once,TRBV7-9,.,TRBJ2-1,CASILGAGVRNEQFF,TGTGCCAGCATTCTAGGGGCAGGGGTAAGGAATGAGCAGTTCTTC
.,TRBV5-4,.,TRBJ1-6,CASSGDNRRQDSPLHF,TGTGCCAGCAGCGGGGACAACCGCCGGCAAGATTCACCCCTCCACTTT
.,TRBV25-1,TRBD1,TRBJ2-3,CASSEKGQGHSTDTQYF,TGTGCCAGCAGCGAAAAGGGACAGGGACATAGCACAGATACGCAGTATTTT
.,TRBV4-1,TRBD2,TRBJ2-3,CASSQDHQRGTPVTDTQYF,TGCGCCAGCAGCCAAGATCACCAGCGGGGGACCCCAGTAACAGATACGCAGTATTTT
few,TRBV4-1,.,TRBJ1-5,CASSQEAGGYRNQPQHF,TGCGCCAGCAGCCAAGAAGCGGGGGGCTATCGCAATCAGCCCCAGCATTTT
.,TRBV5-1,TRBD2,TRBJ2-3,CASSSGRAGGGEGTDTQYF,TGCGCCAGCAGCTCGGGGCGAGCGGGGGGAGGAGAGGGCACAGATACGCAGTATTTT
.,TRBV4-1,.,TRBJ1-1,CASSQTLDSYTYTEAFF,TGCGCCAGCAGCCAAACATTAGACTCGTACACTTACACTGAAGCTTTCTTT
.,TRBV2,.,TRBJ1-2,CASSEGARDYGYTF,TGTGCCAGCAGTGAAGGCGCACGGGACTATGGCTACACCTTC
.,TRBV28,TRBD2,TRBJ2-1,CASREGLADYNEQFF,TGTGCCAGCCGAGAGGGACTAGCGGACTACAATGAGCAGTTCTTC
.,TRBV7-2,.,TRBJ2-2,CASSLELAAGELFF,TGTGCCAGCAGCTTAGAACTGGCGGCCGGGGAGCTGTTTTTT
.,TRBV4-1,.,TRBJ2-3,CASSHPYMGTDTQYF,TGCGCCAGCAGCCACCCATACATGGGCACAGATACGCAGTATTTT
.,TRBV5-1,.,TRBJ2-1,CASSLGAVFDEQFF,TGCGCCAGCAGCTTGGGAGCGGTTTTTGATGAGCAGTTCTTC
.,TRBV7-2,.,TRBJ2-7,CASSSLSYEQYF,TGTGCCAGCAGCTCTCTTTCCTACGAGCAGTACTTC
.,TRBV18,TRBD1,TRBJ2-5,CASSPQIAGGREETQYF,TGTGCCAGCTCACCACAGATCGCAGGGGGACGGGAAGAGACCCAGTACTTC
.,TRBV6-1,.,TRBJ1-5,CASSVGVGLYSNQPQHF,TGTGCCAGCAGTGTAGGGGTGGGTTTATATAGCAATCAGCCCCAGCATTTT
.,TRBV5-4,.,TRBJ2-5,CASSSLAPSQETQYF,TGTGCCAGCAGCAGTCTAGCGCCATCCCAAGAGACCCAGTACTTC